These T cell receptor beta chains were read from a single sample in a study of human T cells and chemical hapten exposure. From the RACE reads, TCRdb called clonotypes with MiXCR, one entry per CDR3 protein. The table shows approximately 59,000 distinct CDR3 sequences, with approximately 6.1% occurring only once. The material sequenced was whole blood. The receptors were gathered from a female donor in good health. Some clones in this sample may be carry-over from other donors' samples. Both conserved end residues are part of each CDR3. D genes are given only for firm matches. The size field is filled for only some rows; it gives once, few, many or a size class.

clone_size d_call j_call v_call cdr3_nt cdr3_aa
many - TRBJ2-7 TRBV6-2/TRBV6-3 TGTGCCAGCAGTTCATTATCTCCCTACGAGCAGTACTTC CASSSLSPYEQYF
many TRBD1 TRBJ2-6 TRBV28 TGTGCCAGCAGTTTCGGACAGGGGCGGGCTGGGGCCAACGTCCTGACTTTC CASSFGQGRAGANVLTF
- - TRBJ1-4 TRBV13 TGTGCCAGCAGCCAGGGACTGACTAATGAAAAACTGTTTTTT CASSQGLTNEKLFF
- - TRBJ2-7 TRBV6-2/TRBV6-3 TGTGCCAGCAGCCGAAACTACGAGCAGTACTTC CASSRNYEQYF
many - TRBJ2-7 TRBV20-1 TGCAGTGCTAGGCGGGACAGCTACGAGCAGTACTTC CSARRDSYEQYF
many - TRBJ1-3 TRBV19 TGTGCCAGTAGTATCGGACCTTCAAGAGCTCATGCTGGAAACACCATATATTTT CASSIGPSRAHAGNTIYF
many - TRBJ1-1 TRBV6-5 TGTGCCAGCAGTAACATTGATAAGGAAAACCGGAACACTGAAGCTTTCTTT CASSNIDKENRNTEAFF
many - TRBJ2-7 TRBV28 TGTGCCAGCAGCCCCCGGGACGCGGCCTACGAGCAGTACTTC CASSPRDAAYEQYF
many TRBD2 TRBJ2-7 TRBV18 TGTGCCAGCTCGCTGCGGCTAGCGGGAGACGAGCAGTACTTC CASSLRLAGDEQYF
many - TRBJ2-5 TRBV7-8 TGTGCCAGCAGCTTAACGGAAAGGAGGCGCGTGACGAAAGAGACCCAGTACTTC CASSLTERRRVTKETQYF
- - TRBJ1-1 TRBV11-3 TGTGCCAGCAGCTTCAGGGGAGGCGTAACTGAAGCTTTCTTT CASSFRGGVTEAFF
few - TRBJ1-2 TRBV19 TGTGCCAGTACCGCCAGGGGCCTCGATGGCTACACCTTC CASTARGLDGYTF
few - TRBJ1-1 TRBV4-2 TGTGCCAGCAGCCATCCGCCGGACAGATCGAACACTGAAGCTTTCTTT CASSHPPDRSNTEAFF
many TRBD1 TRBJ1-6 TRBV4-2 TGTGCCAGCAGCCAAGTAGCCAGGGGGAATTCACCCCTCCACTTT CASSQVARGNSPLHF
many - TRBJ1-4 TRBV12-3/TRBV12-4 TGTGCCAGCAGTCGGGAGGCAGCTAATGAAAAACTGTTTTTT CASSREAANEKLFF
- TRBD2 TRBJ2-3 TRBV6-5 TGTGCCAGCAGTACAACGGGACTAGCGGGAGCAGATACGCAGTATTTT CASSTTGLAGADTQYF
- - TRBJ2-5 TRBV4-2 TGTGCCAGCAGCCAAGCAGGGAGTGTGGGGCCTACAGAGACCCAGTACTTC CASSQAGSVGPTETQYF
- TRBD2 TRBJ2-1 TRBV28 TGTGCCAGCAGTTCGACTAGCGGGAGACACAATGAGCAGTTCTTC CASSSTSGRHNEQFF
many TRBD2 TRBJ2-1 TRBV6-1 TGTGCCAGCAGTGATGGCGGGAGGGGGTCGGGTGAGCAGTTCTTC CASSDGGRGSGEQFF
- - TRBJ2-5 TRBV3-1 TGTGCCAGCAGCCAAGAAGGGCGGACTCGGGGTGAGACCCAGTACTTC CASSQEGRTRGETQYF
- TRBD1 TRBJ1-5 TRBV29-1 TGCAGCGTTTGGACAGGGGGCAATCAGCCCCAGCATTTT CSVWTGGNQPQHF
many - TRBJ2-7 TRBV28 TGTGCCAGCGGGGTGGCCTACGAGCAGTACTTC CASGVAYEQYF
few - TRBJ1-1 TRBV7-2 TGTGCCAGCAGGCCTCCTTTACCCAACACTGAAGCTTTCTTT CASRPPLPNTEAFF
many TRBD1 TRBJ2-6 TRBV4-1 TGCGCCAGCAGCCATCCCACAGGGGAGGGGGCCAACGTCCTGACTTTC CASSHPTGEGANVLTF
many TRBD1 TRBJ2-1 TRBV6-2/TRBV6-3 TGTGCCAGCAGTTACTCCTCCCTGGGACAGGGTGGTAAGGATGAGCAGTTCTTC CASSYSSLGQGGKDEQFF
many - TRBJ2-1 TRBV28 TGTGCCAGCAGCCCGACAGCGCACAATGAGCAGTTCTTC CASSPTAHNEQFF
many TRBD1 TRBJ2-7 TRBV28 TGTGCCAGCAGCCAAGGGACAGGGGACTACGAGCAGTACTTC CASSQGTGDYEQYF
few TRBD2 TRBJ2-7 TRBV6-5 TGTGCCAGCAGTTTACGTGGGACTAGCGGGGCCTACGAGCAGTACTTC CASSLRGTSGAYEQYF